This TCR beta chain was sequenced in a study of shared clonotypes between healthy human individuals. The study, taken as a whole, reports: Donor scarcity curtailed the genetic and exposure-history diversity represented herein. Tissue TCR repertoires likely differ from these blood-only repertoires. An effect of sequencing depth on clonotype sharing among donors was expected.

V lost 4 bases to trimming and J lost 4 bases, with 20 bases between them. This CDR3 has 16 amino acids. Per germline, CDR1 SGHKS and CDR2 YYEKEE (reference sequence). Profiling relied on immunoSEQ multiplex PCR, and the TCRdb table lists in-frame clones only, not all of them. The sample holds some 2,500,000 clones, 90% to 95% seen once. On this clone: Its specificity is not known.

The sample taken for sequencing was naive CD4+ T cells from PBMCs. Subset described: CD45RA+ positively selected. The chain carries TRBV5-5 and TRBJ1-2, with D perhaps TRBD1 (6 bases). The sequence came from a man between 18 and 29 years old in good health. Some clones in this sample may be carry-over from other donors' samples. CDR3 residues: CASSPRGKGPGYGYTF. The CDR3 bases are TGTGCCAGCAGCCCAAGGGGGAAGGGCCCGGGCTATGGCTACACCTTC.